Each of the 3 T cell receptor beta chains below was sequenced from the same sample in a study of technical replicates of blood from a few donors. This table comes from immunoSEQ multiplex PCR, and its TCRdb copy is limited to in-frame clones, with some not included. The table includes about 70,000 clones, roughly 97% detected once. The sequencing input was T cells isolated from PBMCs. The receptors stem from a human donor in good health.

The V and J genes are TRBV30 and TRBJ2-7; maybe TRBD2 (6 bases). There are 15 residues in the CDR3. V was cut by 3 bases and J by 5 bases, with 20 bases left in between. In germline, CDR1 is GTSNPN, CDR2 SVGIG (reference sequence). CDR3 sequence (DNA): TGTGCCTGGAGGGAGGGCCCGTCGGTCTTGAACGAGCAGTACTTC. This gives the protein CAWREGPSVLNEQYF.

The chain is built from TRBV6-1 and TRBJ1-2, with D perhaps matching TRBD1 (6 bases). This CDR3 comprises 14 residues. Germline V gene sequence: CDR1 MNHNS, CDR2 SASEGT. V was shortened by 8 bases and J by 0 bases, with 13 bases between the two germline ends. As DNA, the CDR3 is TGTGCCAGCTATAGGACAGTTTCTAACTATGGCTACACCTTC. It translates to CASYRTVSNYGYTF.

The V and J genes are TRBV5-1 and TRBJ1-1, with 10 bases aligning to TRBD1. J lost 0 bases, V lost 0 bases, and 5 bases had no gene match. CDR1 is SGHRS and CDR2 is YFSETQ in the germline V gene. This CDR3 region has 17 residues. CDR3 sequence (DNA): TGCGCCAGCAGCTTGGACGGGACAGGGGAATTGAACACTGAAGCTTTCTTT. It codes for CASSLDGTGELNTEAFF.